Listed here are 23 T cell receptor beta chains from one sample, sequenced in a study of cytomegalovirus exposure and HLA in healthy donors. The PCR had 60 Vbeta and 13 Jbeta primers. Sequenced by immunoSEQ multiplex PCR; TCRdb stores in-frame clones only, minus some. The data hold 170,000 or so clones, with around 80% observed a single time. The material sequenced was PBMCs. These receptor sequences come from a woman between 50 and 59 years old in good health and CMV-seropositive.

The chain joins TRBV5-4 to TRBJ2-2, with D possibly being TRBD2 (6 bases). V lost 0 bases and J lost 2, with 14 bases in between. The CDR3 has 17 amino acids. CDR1 is SGHNT and CDR2 is YYREEE in the germline V gene (reference sequence). The CDR3 sequence: CASSLETGSFNTGELFF. In nucleotides, the CDR3 is TGTGCCAGCAGCTTGGAGACCGGGAGCTTCAACACCGGGGAGCTGTTTTTT.

The J gene is TRBJ1-4, the V gene TRBV7-9; D may be TRBD1 (5 bases). The CDR3 consists of 16 residues. Trimming removed 7 bases at V and 4 bases at J, with 19 bases between. Germline-derived CDR1 and CDR2 are SEHNR and FQNEAQ (reference sequence). CDR3: CASTSRGVSINEKLFF. In DNA, the CDR3 is TGTGCCAGCACCTCCCGGGGGGTTTCTATTAATGAAAAACTGTTTTTT.

The chain recombines TRBV4-3 with TRBJ2-1; TRBD2 agrees at 9 bases. The CDR3 contains 13 residues. Germline CDR1 is LGHNA and CDR2 is YSLEER. Germline trimming cut 8 bases from V and 7 bases from J; bases unmatched to any gene: 6. DNA of the CDR3: TGCGCCAGCTCAGCGGGGGGTGGGAATGAGCAGTTCTTC. Its protein product is CASSAGGGNEQFF.

V gene TRBV19 combines with J gene TRBJ2-5; 8 bases line up with TRBD1. V trimming: 10 bases; J trimming: 1 base; junction bases outside the gene matches: 8. Germline V lookup: CDR1 LNHDA, CDR2 SQIVND (reference sequence). The CDR3 spans 14 residues. CDR3 bases: TGTGCCACAACGACAGGGGAGCTCCAAGAGACCCAGTACTTC. It encodes CATTTGELQETQYF.

This chain links TRBV7-3 with TRBJ2-1, with a possible D match to TRBD1 (5 bases). The ends were cut back, 4 bases at V and 10 bases at J, with 17 bases in the middle. The germline gives CDR1 SGHTA, CDR2 FQGTGA. The CDR3 has 14 amino acids. CDR3 DNA sequence: TGTGCCAGCAGCTCCGCCGCAGGGTCCCGGGAGCAGTTCTTC. As protein: CASSSAAGSREQFF.

The V and J genes are TRBV6-5 and TRBJ1-5; 10 bases map to TRBD1. After removal of 4 bases from V and 2 bases from J, the junction contained 5 bases not matched to a gene. CDR3 length: 16 residues. Germline V gene data show CDR1 as MNHEY and CDR2 as SVGAGI. The CDR3 coding sequence is TGTGCCAGCAGTTCTCACGGGACAGGGGGCAATCAGCCCCAGCATTTT. Its translation: CASSSHGTGGNQPQHF.

This clone was seen a handful of times. This chain connects TRBV5-1 to TRBJ2-5, with TRBD1 identical over 7 bases. The CDR3 extends over 15 amino acids. Germline trimming cut 4 bases from V and 4 bases from J; bases unmatched to any gene: 10. Germline-derived CDR1 and CDR2 are SGHRS and YFSETQ. DNA for the CDR3: TGCGCCAGCAGCCTACGGACAGGTCTGGCAGAGACCCAGTACTTC. It is translated as CASSLRTGLAETQYF.

J is TRBJ2-1 and V is TRBV7-6, with 8 bases identical to TRBD1. CDR1 and CDR2 (germline): SGHVS, FNYEAQ. CDR3 length: 15 residues. With V trimmed by 5 bases and J by 6 bases, 9 bases remained unmatched. Written as DNA, the CDR3 is TGTGCCAGCAGCACCACAGGGGGTTGGGTCAATGAGCAGTTCTTC. Protein product: CASSTTGGWVNEQFF.

This clone has a single count. The chain recombines TRBV27 with TRBJ2-1; D possibly corresponds to TRBD2 (5 bases). This CDR3 has 18 amino acids. The germline V and J ends were trimmed by 4 bases and 7 bases, with 26 bases remaining between them. Per the germline V gene, CDR1 is MNHEY and CDR2 is SMNVEV (reference sequence). The CDR3 region has the DNA TGTGCCAGCAGTTACGAGGGATATCGACGGGCAGCCCAGAATGAGCAGTTCTTC. This gives the protein CASSYEGYRRAAQNEQFF.

The J gene is TRBJ2-7, the V gene TRBV10-3, with TRBD1 matching over 8 bases. There are 13 residues in the CDR3. CDR1 and CDR2 (germline): ENHRY, SYGVKD. The J segment lost 5 bases and the V segment lost 9 bases, leaving 9 bases of the junction unmatched. CDR3 in amino acids: CAMKTGVGDEQYF. For the CDR3, the DNA is TGTGCCATGAAGACAGGGGTAGGGGACGAGCAGTACTTC.

The V gene is TRBV19, the J gene TRBJ2-7; TRBD1 might be the D (6 bases). The V and J ends lost 6 bases and 3 bases respectively, with 9 bases between them. Germline loops: CDR1 LNHDA, CDR2 SQIVND (reference sequence). The CDR3 has 12 residues. The CDR3 DNA sequence: TGTGCCAGTAGCACAGGGCTCTACGAGCAGTACTTC. Its protein is CASSTGLYEQYF.

The rearrangement joins TRBV5-1 to TRBJ1-1; no clear D gene. CDR3 length: 12 residues. CDR1 SGHRS and CDR2 YFSETQ come from the germline V gene. Trimming took off 0 bases at V and 5 bases at J, with 5 bases between the two ends. The CDR3 sequence: CASSLDLTEAFF. CDR3 bases: TGCGCCAGCAGCTTGGATCTAACTGAAGCTTTCTTT.

The CDR3 bases are TGTGCCAGCAGTTTCGGGAGCAATCAGCCCCAGCATTTT. This encodes CASSFGSNQPQHF. V and J are TRBV28 and TRBJ1-5; no definite D call. Trimming took 3 bases from V and 1 from J, leaving 4 bases between them. The CDR3 extends over 13 amino acids. Germline CDR1 is MDHEN and CDR2 is SYDVKM. The full variable domain, in which reference TRBV28 and TRBJ1-5 provide the parts outside the CDR3, is DVKVTQSSRYLVKRTGEKVFLECVQDMDHENMFWYRQDPGLGLRLIYFSYDVKMKEKGDIPEGYSVSREKKERFSLILESASTNQTSMYLCASSFGSNQPQHFGDGTRLSIL.

This chain uses TRBV2 with TRBJ2-3; 8 bases fit TRBD1. The CDR3 consists of 14 residues. The V and J ends lost 7 bases and 0 bases, in that order; junction bases with no gene match: 3. In germline, CDR1 is SNHLY, CDR2 FYNNEI. DNA of the CDR3: TGTGCCAGCACTAGACAGGGGAGCACAGATACGCAGTATTTT. This encodes CASTRQGSTDTQYF.

The chain employs TRBV18 and TRBJ1-2; TRBD1 matches at 7 bases. The CDR3 covers 18 residues. Germline V gene data show CDR1 as KGHSH and CDR2 as LQKENI. After removal of 3 bases from V and 3 bases from J, the junction contained 16 bases not matched to a gene. The CDR3 here is CASSPDRVGAFKYYGYTF. The CDR3 DNA sequence: TGTGCCAGCTCACCCGACAGGGTCGGGGCGTTCAAGTACTATGGCTACACCTTC.

Remarks on this clone: Additional DNA sequences in this sample encode the identical CDR3. V and J are TRBV18 and TRBJ1-4; 7 bases align to TRBD1. This CDR3 region has 13 residues. Trimming cost V 7 bases and J 2 bases; bases outside gene matches: 1. The germline CDR1 and CDR2 sequences are KGHSH and LQKENI. For the CDR3, the DNA is TGTGCCAGCTGCAGGGGGACTAATGAAAAACTGTTTTTT. This translates into CASCRGTNEKLFF. Filled out from reference TRBV18 and TRBJ1-4, the complete variable domain reads NAGVMQNPRHLVRRRGQEARLRCSPMKGHSHVYWYRQLPEEGLKFMVYLQKENIIDESGMPKERFSAEFPKEGPSILRIQQVVRGDSAAYFCASCRGTNEKLFFGSGTQLSVL.

The V and J genes are TRBV28 and TRBJ1-2, with D perhaps TRBD1 (6 bases). This CDR3 spans 16 amino acids. Trimming shortened V by 5 bases and J by 8 bases, and 24 bases separated the two germline ends. The germline V gene encodes CDR1 MDHEN and CDR2 SYDVKM. In nucleotides, the CDR3 is TGTGCCAGCAGTCGTCCTAACGTCTACAGGGTACAAGGCTACACCTTC. Translating gives CASSRPNVYRVQGYTF.

The rearrangement joins TRBV7-9 to TRBJ2-4; 8 bases fit TRBD2. This CDR3 region has 17 residues. Trimming took 5 bases from V and 6 from J; bases not matched to a gene: 15. CDR1 and CDR2 (germline): SEHNR, FQNEAQ (reference sequence). The CDR3 nucleotides read TGTGCCAGCAGCCGTGCCAGCCGGGGGGGCCAGATAAACATTCAGTACTTC. The encoded protein is CASSRASRGGQINIQYF.

This chain's CDR3 is CASSWNPGISPLHF. The CDR3 nucleotides are TGTGCCAGCAGTTGGAATCCAGGGATTTCACCCCTCCACTTT. The V call is TRBV27, the J call TRBJ1-6; the D gene is possibly TRBD1 (5 bases). Trimming cost V 4 bases and J 9 bases, with 13 bases left between them. Germline values: CDR1 MNHEY, CDR2 SMNVEV (reference sequence). The CDR3 covers 14 residues.

The genes are TRBV25-1 and TRBJ2-5; D remains ambiguous. V dropped 4 bases and J dropped 5 bases, with 11 bases sitting between them. CDR1 and CDR2 from the germline V gene are MGHDK and SYGVNS. The CDR3 contains 13 residues. This CDR3 is CASSASPMETQYF. The CDR3 nucleotides are TGTGCCAGCAGTGCCTCTCCTATGGAGACCCAGTACTTC.

This sequence joins TRBV29-1 and TRBJ2-1, with 11 positions matching TRBD1. From germline, CDR1 is SQVTM and CDR2 ANQGSEA. The trim removed 6 bases at V and 9 bases at J, leaving 10 bases unmatched. The CDR3 consists of 14 residues. CDR3 coding DNA: TGCAGCGTCGCCGCCGGGACAGGGGGGAGTGAGCAGTTCTTC. Amino acid sequence: CSVAAGTGGSEQFF.

This sequence joins TRBV28 and TRBJ2-3; 7 bases are a match to TRBD1. With 6 bases clipped from V and 2 bases from J, the junction kept 5 bases outside the gene matches. This CDR3 comprises 14 residues. Germline V gene data show CDR1 as MDHEN and CDR2 as SYDVKM. The CDR3 DNA reads as TGTGCCAGCAGCCCAAGGGGGCCCACAGATACGCAGTATTTT. This translates into CASSPRGPTDTQYF.

This sequence joins TRBV9 and TRBJ2-7; TRBD1 matches 9 bases. CDR1 is SGDLS, CDR2 YYNGEE, per germline. V shed 4 bases, J shed 5 bases, and the junction held 10 bases outside the gene matches. The CDR3 contains 15 residues. CDR3 protein: CASSPLGQGMDEQYF. CDR3 DNA: TGTGCCAGCAGCCCCCTGGGACAGGGAATGGACGAGCAGTACTTC.